The 32 T cell receptor beta chains in this list originate from one sample, sequenced in a study of response to subunit inactivated influenza vaccine. MiXCR was run by TCRdb on the RT-PCR reads, yielding one entry per CDR3 protein. The table includes around 600,000 distinct CDR3 sequences, 11% detected once. The sample also formed part of further work on T cells expressing NK-cell markers. That work states: The authors generated TCR beta cDNA through 5'RACE template switching with UMIs.

The starting material was PBMCs from blood, obtained on the day of vaccination. The receptors were gathered from a man aged 50 to 60 who received an inactivated influenza vaccine.

Only a few counts were recorded for this clonotype. V gene TRBV20-1 combines with J gene TRBJ1-6; no clear D gene. V was pared by 1 base and J by 6 bases, with 7 bases between. This CDR3 comprises 13 residues. Germline values: CDR1 DFQATT, CDR2 SNEGSKA (reference sequence). The CDR3, as DNA: TGCAGTGCTAGAGTGGCTCTTAATTCACCCCTCCACTTT. Protein sequence: CSARVALNSPLHF.

This clonotype appeared a few times. This chain connects TRBV7-9 to TRBJ2-3; 8 nucleotides agree with TRBD1. Germline CDR1 and CDR2: SEHNR and FQNEAQ (reference sequence). The J segment lost 5 bases and the V segment lost 5 bases, leaving 3 bases of the junction unmatched. This CDR3 is built from 13 residues. The CDR3 spells CASSIQGGDTQYF. Here the CDR3 DNA reads TGTGCCAGCAGCATACAGGGGGGAGATACGCAGTATTTT.

Remarks on this clonotype: Germline and junction disagree at one end, which may indicate a read error. This chain uses TRBV3-1 with TRBJ1-1, with D possibly matching TRBD1 (5 bases). Looked up from germline, CDR1 is LGHDT and CDR2 is YNNKEL (reference sequence). CDR3 size: 18 residues. The CDR3 reads CASSQVLLEGTANTEAFF. CDR3 in DNA: TGTGCCAGCAGCCAAGTCCTACTCGAAGGGACGGCGAACACAGAAGCTTTCTTT.

In its sample, this clonotype was seen many times. One junction end disagrees with the germline gene, perhaps due to a read error. The rearrangement joins TRBV5-1 to TRBJ2-7; 11 nucleotides match TRBD2. CDR3 length: 14 amino acids. The germline V gene has CDR1 SGHRS and CDR2 YFSETQ. The CDR3 DNA reads as TGTGCCAGCAGCTTAGCGGGGGGGATTTACGAGCAGTACTTC. Protein product: CASSLAGGIYEQYF.

This clonotype was counted ten times or more. V usage is TRBV7-9 and J usage is TRBJ2-5; 7 bases align to TRBD1. CDR1 is SEHNR, CDR2 FQNEAQ, per germline (reference sequence). The V and J ends lost 4 bases and 3 bases, in that order; junction bases with no gene match: 5. The CDR3 contains 14 residues. The DNA of the CDR3 is TGTGCCAGCAGCTCCCCCACAGGGGAAGAGACCCAGTACTTC. The encoded protein is CASSSPTGEETQYF.

V and J are TRBV12-3 or TRBV12-4 and TRBJ2-7, with D perhaps being TRBD1 or TRBD2 (6 bases each). The V end lost 6 bases, the J end lost 5 bases, and 20 bases lay between the germline ends. This CDR3 has 15 amino acids. CDR3 sequence reads: CASSTLGGASDEQYF. The CDR3 DNA reads TGTGCCAGCAGCACCCTCGGGGGCGCATCTGACGAGCAGTACTTC.

The V call is TRBV19, the J call TRBJ1-5; a weak D match, TRBD1 (5 bases). The CDR3 consists of 15 residues. In germline, CDR1 is LNHDA, CDR2 SQIVND (reference sequence). Trimming pared 3 bases from V and 0 bases from J, leaving 9 bases between. DNA for the CDR3: TGTGCCAGTAGTATGGAGGGGTATAGCAATCAGCCCCAGCATTTT. Encoded protein: CASSMEGYSNQPQHF. Combining the CDR3 with reference TRBV19 and TRBJ1-5 gives the whole variable domain DGGITQSPKYLFRKEGQNVTLSCEQNLNHDAMYWYRQDPGQGLRLIYYSQIVNDFQKGDIAEGYSVSREKKESFPLTVTSAQKNPTAFYLCASSMEGYSNQPQHFGDGTRLSIL.

The chain employs TRBV11-3 and TRBJ1-6; D gene unclear. V dropped 5 bases and J dropped 9 bases, with 14 bases sitting between them. Germline CDR1 SGHNT, CDR2 YENEEA. CDR3 length equals 14 residues. The chain's CDR3 is CASSREASGSPLHF. The CDR3 DNA sequence: TGTGCCAGCAGCCGAGAGGCCTCTGGTTCACCCCTCCACTTT.

The chain uses TRBV6-2 or TRBV6-3 and TRBJ2-1; the D gene could be TRBD1 or TRBD2 (5 bases each). CDR1 is MNHEY, CDR2 SVGEGT, per germline. V was trimmed by 2 bases and J by 3 bases, leaving 20 bases between them. CDR3 length equals 18 residues. The CDR3 protein is CASSYPVEGTHFYNEQFF. The DNA for the CDR3 is TGTGCCAGCAGTTACCCTGTCGAAGGGACCCATTTCTACAATGAGCAGTTCTTC.

This clonotype has a handful of counts. The chain uses TRBV21-1 and TRBJ1-4. TRBV21-1 is flagged as a pseudogene. This CDR3 is 15 amino acids long. The chain's CDR3 is CASSSAPATNEKLFF. CDR3 DNA: TGTGCCAGCAGCAGCGCGCCGGCAACTAATGAAAAACTGTTTTTT.

This clonotype has a handful of counts. This sequence joins TRBV4-3 and TRBJ1-6; 9 bases map to TRBD1. The CDR3 has 15 residues. J was trimmed by 10 bases and V by 3 bases; bases with no gene match: 7. Germline CDR1 is LGHNA and CDR2 is YSLEER. The chain's CDR3 is CASSQATGGGSPLHF. DNA for the CDR3: TGCGCCAGCAGCCAGGCGACAGGGGGAGGGTCACCCCTCCACTTT.

The chain's CDR3 is CSVVQGRNGYTF. The CDR3 DNA reads as TGCAGTGTAGTTCAGGGAAGGAATGGCTACACCTTC. V usage is TRBV20-1 and J usage is TRBJ1-2; the D gene is possibly TRBD1 (5 bases). The CDR3 consists of 12 residues. The V gene's germline CDR1 is DFQATT and CDR2 SNEGSKA (reference sequence). Between the trimmed V and J ends, which lost 7 bases and 6 bases, there was a span of 15 bases.

The V and J genes are TRBV5-1 and TRBJ2-7; no firm D call. Trimming removed 7 bases from V and 3 bases from J, with 14 bases in between. The CDR3 length is 13 residues. CDR1 and CDR2 from the germline V gene are SGHRS and YFSETQ. The CDR3 bases are TGCGCCAGCGCCGACCAGGTCCGCTACGAGCAGTACTTC. This codes for CASADQVRYEQYF.

This clonotype was counted only a few times. CDR3 nucleotide sequence: TGTGCCAGCGGGGAATCCTACGAGCAGTACTTC. Translation: CASGESYEQYF. V usage is TRBV2 and J usage is TRBJ2-7; no clear D. Germline assignment: CDR1 SNHLY and CDR2 FYNNEI. This CDR3 contains 11 residues. V dropped 8 bases and J dropped 1 base, with 6 bases sitting between them.

The sample holds a few counts of this clonotype. The chain carries TRBV10-3 and TRBJ2-7; 7 bases are a match to TRBD1. The CDR3 contains 11 residues. The V gene's germline CDR1 is ENHRY and CDR2 SYGVKD. Germline trimming cut 6 bases from V and 4 bases from J; bases unmatched to any gene: 0. In nucleotides, the CDR3 is TGTGCCATCAGGGACAGGTACGAGCAGTACTTC. This codes for CAIRDRYEQYF.

The V and J genes are TRBV4-2 and TRBJ2-7; either TRBD1 or TRBD2 may supply D (5 bases each). V shed 1 base and J shed 4 bases, with 11 bases lying between them. The CDR3 loop spans 14 amino acids. Germline V gene sequence: CDR1 LGHNA, CDR2 YNFKEQ. The CDR3 reads CASSQGDGMYEQYF. DNA of the CDR3: TGTGCCAGCAGCCAAGGGGACGGGATGTACGAGCAGTACTTC.

This clonotype has only a few counts. V usage is TRBV10-3 and J usage is TRBJ2-1, with TRBD1 identical over 7 bases. Trimming at V came to 11 bases and at J to 2 bases, leaving 9 bases not matched to a gene. Per the germline V gene, CDR1 is ENHRY and CDR2 is SYGVKD. The CDR3 loop spans 14 amino acids. CDR3 coding DNA: TGTGCCGTAACACCGGGACAGACCTACAATGAGCAGTTCTTC. It yields the protein CAVTPGQTYNEQFF.

The chain couples TRBV12-5 to TRBJ2-2, with 14 positions matching TRBD2. The CDR3 sequence is 18 residues long. Germline CDR1 reads LGHNT; CDR2 reads FRNRAP. The V segment lost 1 base and the J segment 4 bases; nucleotides outside the gene matches: 5. For the CDR3, the DNA is TGTGCTAGTGGTTTGGGACTAGCGGGAGGGCCTGTCACCGGGGAGCTGTTTTTT. It translates to CASGLGLAGGPVTGELFF. Looking up the rest from reference TRBV12-5 and TRBJ2-2 gives the full variable domain: DARVTQTPRHKVTEMGQEVTMRCQPILGHNTVFWYRQTMMQGLELLAYFRNRAPLDDSGMPKDRFSAEMPDATLATLKIQPSEPRDSAVYFCASGLGLAGGPVTGELFFGEGSRLTVL.

This chain connects TRBV5-6 to TRBJ2-7; D may correspond to TRBD1 or TRBD2 (5 bases each). The CDR3 is 16 amino acids. Per germline, CDR1 SGHDT and CDR2 YYEEEE. V was trimmed by 0 bases and J by 0 bases, leaving 13 bases between them. The CDR3 here is CASSLAGRLGSYEQYF. The CDR3 coding sequence is TGTGCCAGCAGCTTGGCGGGGCGGTTAGGCTCCTACGAGCAGTACTTC.

V is TRBV9 and J is TRBJ1-6; the D is unclear. The V and J ends lost 5 bases and 4 bases respectively, with 10 bases between them. The CDR3 contains 14 residues. Germline V CDR1 and CDR2: SGDLS, YYNGEE. CDR3 nucleotide sequence: TGTGCCAGCAGTACTAAAATATATAATTCACCCCTCCACTTT. It codes for CASSTKIYNSPLHF.

This clonotype was counted many times. This chain links TRBV6-5 with TRBJ2-1, with D possibly matching TRBD2 (6 bases). V lost 4 bases, J lost 7 bases, and 11 bases lay in between. In germline, CDR1 is MNHEY, CDR2 SVGAGI. The CDR3 consists of 13 residues. In nucleotides, the CDR3 is TGTGCCAGCAGTTTTCGGGGGTTGAATGAGCAGTTCTTC. Translating gives CASSFRGLNEQFF.

This clonotype has just a few counts. This chain uses TRBV7-6 with TRBJ2-5; TRBD1 matches 9 bases. V shed 5 bases and J 5 bases; nucleotides not matched to a gene: 9. This CDR3 has 15 residues. Germline assignment: CDR1 SGHVS and CDR2 FNYEAQ. The CDR3: CASSTGTGLRETQYF. In DNA, the CDR3 is TGTGCCAGCAGCACCGGGACAGGGTTAAGGGAGACCCAGTACTTC.

The rearrangement links TRBV3-1 to TRBJ2-7; a possible D gene is TRBD1 (6 bases). Trimming removed 1 base from V and 2 bases from J, with 9 bases in between. Germline V gene sequence: CDR1 LGHDT, CDR2 YNNKEL (reference sequence). The CDR3 length is 14 residues. The CDR3 bases are TGTGCCAGCAGCCAAGCACAGGGTCCCTACGAGCAGTACTTC. Amino acids: CASSQAQGPYEQYF.

The chain carries TRBV5-1 and TRBJ2-7, with a weak D call TRBD1 (6 bases). Germline CDR1 and CDR2: SGHRS and YFSETQ. V was pared by 4 bases and J by 3 bases, with 14 bases between. This CDR3 is 14 amino acids long. The CDR3 region is CASSPTTGYYEQYF. In DNA form, the CDR3 reads TGCGCCAGCAGCCCAACTACAGGGTACTACGAGCAGTACTTC. Filled out from reference TRBV5-1 and TRBJ2-7, the complete variable domain reads KAGVTQTPRYLIKTRGQQVTLSCSPISGHRSVSWYQQTPGQGLQFLFEYFSETQRNKGNFPGRFSGRQFSNSRSEMNVSTLELGDSALYLCASSPTTGYYEQYFGPGTRLTVT.

The chain carries TRBV3-1 and TRBJ2-7; 8 bases line up with TRBD1. The V gene's germline CDR1 is LGHDT and CDR2 YNNKEL (reference sequence). This CDR3 comprises 16 residues. Germline trimming cut 2 bases from V and 0 bases from J; bases unmatched to any gene: 6. CDR3 amino acids: CASSQPGQVSSYEQYF. CDR3 DNA: TGTGCCAGCAGCCAACCGGGACAGGTGAGCTCCTACGAGCAGTACTTC.

Many counts were recorded for this clonotype. The J gene is TRBJ1-5, the V gene TRBV5-6; D not certain. The CDR3 totals 15 residues. V was shortened by 2 bases and J by 6 bases, with 15 bases between the two germline ends. In germline, CDR1 is SGHDT, CDR2 YYEEEE. CDR3 protein: CASSLFGSTIQPQHF. The CDR3, as DNA: TGTGCCAGCAGCTTATTCGGTTCCACAATTCAGCCCCAGCATTTT.

The chain links TRBV4-3 to TRBJ2-2; TRBD1 agrees at 8 bases. V gave up 1 base and J gave up 5 bases; unmatched junction bases: 6. The germline V gene encodes CDR1 LGHNA and CDR2 YSLEER. The CDR3 consists of 16 residues. The CDR3 sequence: CASSQAGTGKTGELFF. CDR3 nucleotides: TGCGCCAGCAGCCAAGCCGGGACAGGAAAAACCGGGGAGCTGTTTTTT.

The DNA for the CDR3 is TGTGCCAGCACCATACGCGGGTCTAACTATGGCTACACCTTC. Translating gives CASTIRGSNYGYTF. The rearrangement uses TRBV12-3 or TRBV12-4 and TRBJ1-2; no clear D. The CDR3 runs 14 residues. V lost 7 bases, J lost 0 bases, and 12 bases lay in between.

This rearrangement joins TRBV20-1 to TRBJ2-2; 8 bases agree with TRBD1. Germline values: CDR1 DFQATT, CDR2 SNEGSKA (reference sequence). The CDR3 contains 16 residues. The V and J ends lost 3 bases and 3 bases, in that order; junction bases with no gene match: 9. For the CDR3, the DNA is TGCAGTGCTAGGGGGACAGGCCCCCGGGACACCGGGGAGCTGTTTTTT. Translation: CSARGTGPRDTGELFF.

This clonotype has at least ten counts. The V gene is TRBV5-1, the J gene TRBJ1-2; D gene uncertain. The V and J ends lost 0 bases and 4 bases respectively, with 7 bases between them. The CDR3 is 13 amino acids. Germline V gives CDR1 SGHRS, CDR2 YFSETQ. The CDR3 loop is CASSLGKSYGYTF. The CDR3 DNA reads TGCGCCAGCAGCTTGGGCAAGTCCTATGGCTACACCTTC. Together with reference TRBV5-1 and TRBJ1-2, the CDR3 gives the full variable domain: KAGVTQTPRYLIKTRGQQVTLSCSPISGHRSVSWYQQTPGQGLQFLFEYFSETQRNKGNFPGRFSGRQFSNSRSEMNVSTLELGDSALYLCASSLGKSYGYTFGSGTRLTVV.

The chain uses TRBV5-6 and TRBJ2-1; D perhaps matches TRBD1 (6 bases). This CDR3 comprises 15 residues. Trimming took off 2 bases at V and 5 bases at J, with 14 bases between the two ends. In germline, CDR1 is SGHDT, CDR2 YYEEEE. The CDR3 protein is CASSFRGLRDNEQFF. The CDR3 DNA is TGTGCCAGCAGCTTCAGGGGCCTCAGGGACAATGAGCAGTTCTTC.

This clonotype showed up just a few times. V and J are TRBV7-2 and TRBJ2-5, with D possibly TRBD2 on 6 matching bases. This CDR3 is 17 amino acids long. V lost 5 bases to trimming and J lost 2 bases, with 21 bases between them. The germline gives CDR1 SGHTA, CDR2 FQGNSA. CDR3 sequence: CASSPHTPLAIQETQYF. The CDR3 nucleotides read TGTGCCAGCAGCCCCCATACCCCCCTAGCGATACAAGAGACCCAGTACTTC.